This paragraph covers one T cell receptor (beta chain) sequence. In the authors' workflow: From reference gene primer amplification, estimates of nucleated cell counts were derived. Profiled with immunoSEQ multiplex PCR; TCRdb holds only in-frame clones, not every one. V and J calls and clone size come straight from that table; D and trimming were deduced from the DNA. Here the sample spans about 160,000 clones, approximately 82% being singletons. The V end lost 0 bases, the J end lost 7 bases, and 16 bases lay between the germline ends. This CDR3 spans 14 amino acids. Germline V CDR1 and CDR2: GTSNPN, SVGIG (reference sequence). The sample originates from a study of blood T cell repertoires in COVID-19. Study as a whole: Sites in the United States, Italy and Spain provided acute and convalescent COVID-19 samples. Sources were T cells, B-cell-depleted T cells, or PBMCs; the material itself was cDNA or gDNA.

This chain joins TRBV30 and TRBJ2-7; D is possibly TRBD2 (6 bases). The source is a woman older than 75 with acute or convalescent COVID-19. Input material: peripheral blood. The CDR3 loop reads CAWSVRGRSGEQYF. The CDR3 DNA reads as TGTGCCTGGAGTGTGCGGGGCAGATCTGGGGAGCAGTACTTC.